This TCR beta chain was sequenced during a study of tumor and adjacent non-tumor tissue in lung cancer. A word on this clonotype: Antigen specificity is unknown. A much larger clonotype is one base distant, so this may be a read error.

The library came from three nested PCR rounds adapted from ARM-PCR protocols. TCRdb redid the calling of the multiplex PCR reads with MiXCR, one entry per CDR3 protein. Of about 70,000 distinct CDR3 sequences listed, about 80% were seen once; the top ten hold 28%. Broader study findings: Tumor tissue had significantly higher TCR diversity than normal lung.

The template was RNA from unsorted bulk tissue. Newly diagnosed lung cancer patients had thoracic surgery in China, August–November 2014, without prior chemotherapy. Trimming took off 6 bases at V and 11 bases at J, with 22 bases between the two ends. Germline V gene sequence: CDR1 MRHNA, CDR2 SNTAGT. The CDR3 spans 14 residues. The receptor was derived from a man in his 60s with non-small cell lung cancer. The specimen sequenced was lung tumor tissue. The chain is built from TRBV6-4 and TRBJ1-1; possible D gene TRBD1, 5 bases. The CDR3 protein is CASRDQGVGDDAFF. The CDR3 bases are TGTGCCAGCAGGGACCAAGGGGTCGGGGATGACGCTTTCTTT.